A selection of T cell receptor beta chains follows, all from one sample in a study of blood T cell repertoires in COVID-19. Data came from immunoSEQ multiplex PCR; TCRdb stores just in-frame clones and leaves some out. Among about 340,000 clones, around 82% were seen once, and the ten largest hold under 3%. Sequenced input: peripheral blood. The receptors shown here come from a man under 40 with active or convalescent COVID-19. The CDR3 runs from the conserved cysteine through the conserved F or W. D genes are given only for firm matches. For some rows the clone size is stated as once, few or many, or as a class when expanded; others skip it.

J gene,D gene,V gene,clone size,CDR3 DNA,CDR3 protein
TRBJ2-7,-,TRBV5-1,-,TGCGCCAGCAGCCGCTACAGGGTAGAGGAGCAGTACTTC,CASSRYRVEEQYF
TRBJ2-7,-,TRBV30,once,TGTGCCTGGAGGGGGTTTAGGGGATCCTACGAGCAGTACTTC,CAWRGFRGSYEQYF
TRBJ2-3,TRBD1,TRBV7-2,-,TGTGCCAGCAGCCAACAGGGGGCCTCAGATACGCAGTATTTT,CASSQQGASDTQYF
TRBJ2-7,-,TRBV11-2,-,TGTGCCAGCAGCTTAGCTCCCGGCGGCTTTAACGAGCAGTACTTC,CASSLAPGGFNEQYF
TRBJ1-6,-,TRBV6-4,-,TGTGCCAGCAGTGAAACAGCAGGGGACGATTCACCCCTCCACTTT,CASSETAGDDSPLHF
TRBJ2-7,TRBD2,TRBV3-1/TRBV3-2,-,TGTGCCAGCAGCCAAGATCGAGCGGGGGGCACTTCCTACGAGCAGTACTTC,CASSQDRAGGTSYEQYF
TRBJ1-1,-,TRBV6-5,-,TGTGCCAGCAGTAATTCCCTTAACACTGAAGCTTTCTTT,CASSNSLNTEAFF
TRBJ2-5,TRBD2,TRBV7-2,-,TGTGCCAGCAGCTTACGGGGGGAAGAGACCCAGTACTTC,CASSLRGEETQYF
TRBJ2-1,TRBD2,TRBV9,-,TGTGCCAGCAGCGTCAGTGGGACTAGCGGAGGGAATGAGCAGTTCTTC,CASSVSGTSGGNEQFF
TRBJ2-1,TRBD1,TRBV9,-,TGTGCCAGCAGCGGAAGACAGGGTTCCTCCTACAATGAGCAGTTCTTC,CASSGRQGSSYNEQFF
TRBJ2-7,TRBD2,TRBV11-2,-,TGTGCCAGCGGGAAGGGACTAGCCTACGAGCAGTACTTC,CASGKGLAYEQYF